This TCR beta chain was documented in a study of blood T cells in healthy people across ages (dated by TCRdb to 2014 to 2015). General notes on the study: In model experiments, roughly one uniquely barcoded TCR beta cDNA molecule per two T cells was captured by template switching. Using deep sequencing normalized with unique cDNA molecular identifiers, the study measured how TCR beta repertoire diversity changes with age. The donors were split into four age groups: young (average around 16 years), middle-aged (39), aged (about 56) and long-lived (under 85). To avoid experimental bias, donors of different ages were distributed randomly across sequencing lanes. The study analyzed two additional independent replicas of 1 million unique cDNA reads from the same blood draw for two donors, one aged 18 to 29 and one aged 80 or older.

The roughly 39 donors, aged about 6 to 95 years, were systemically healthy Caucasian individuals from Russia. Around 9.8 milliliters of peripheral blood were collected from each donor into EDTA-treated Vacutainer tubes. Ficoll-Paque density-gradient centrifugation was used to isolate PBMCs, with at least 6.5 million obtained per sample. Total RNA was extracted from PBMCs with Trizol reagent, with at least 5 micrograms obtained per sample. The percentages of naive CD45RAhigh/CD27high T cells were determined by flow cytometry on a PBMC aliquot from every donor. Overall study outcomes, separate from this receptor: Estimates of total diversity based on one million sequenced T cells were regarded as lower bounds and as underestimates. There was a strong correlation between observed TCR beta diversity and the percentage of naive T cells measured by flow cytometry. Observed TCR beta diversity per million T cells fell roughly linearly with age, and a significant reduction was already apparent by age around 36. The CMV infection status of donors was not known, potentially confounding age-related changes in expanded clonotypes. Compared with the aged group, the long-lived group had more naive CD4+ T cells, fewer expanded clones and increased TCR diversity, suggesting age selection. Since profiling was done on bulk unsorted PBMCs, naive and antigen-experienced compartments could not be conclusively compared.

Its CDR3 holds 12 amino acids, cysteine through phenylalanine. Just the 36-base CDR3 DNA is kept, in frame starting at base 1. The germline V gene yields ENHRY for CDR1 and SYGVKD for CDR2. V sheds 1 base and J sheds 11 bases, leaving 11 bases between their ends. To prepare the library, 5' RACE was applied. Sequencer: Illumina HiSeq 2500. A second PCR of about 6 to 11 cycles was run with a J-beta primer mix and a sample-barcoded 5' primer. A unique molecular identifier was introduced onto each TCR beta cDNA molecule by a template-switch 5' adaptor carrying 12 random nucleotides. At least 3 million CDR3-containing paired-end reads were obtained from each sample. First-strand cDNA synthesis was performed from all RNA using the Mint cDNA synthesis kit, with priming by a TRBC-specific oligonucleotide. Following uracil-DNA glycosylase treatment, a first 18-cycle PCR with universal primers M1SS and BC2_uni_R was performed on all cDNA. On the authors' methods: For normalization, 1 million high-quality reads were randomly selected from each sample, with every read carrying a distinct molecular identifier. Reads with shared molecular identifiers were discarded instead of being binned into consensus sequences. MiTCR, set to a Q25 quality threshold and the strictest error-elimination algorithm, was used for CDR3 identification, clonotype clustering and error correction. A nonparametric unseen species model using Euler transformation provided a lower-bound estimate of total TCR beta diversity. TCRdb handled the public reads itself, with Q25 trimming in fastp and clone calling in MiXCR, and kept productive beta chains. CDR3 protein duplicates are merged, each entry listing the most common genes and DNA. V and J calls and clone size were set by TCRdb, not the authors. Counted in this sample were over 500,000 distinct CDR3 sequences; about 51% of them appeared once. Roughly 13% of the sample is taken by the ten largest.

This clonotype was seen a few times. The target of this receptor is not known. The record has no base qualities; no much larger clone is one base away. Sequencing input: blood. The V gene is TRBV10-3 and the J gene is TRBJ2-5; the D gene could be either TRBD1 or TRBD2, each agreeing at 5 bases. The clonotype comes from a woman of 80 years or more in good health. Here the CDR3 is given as CAISELIGEQYF. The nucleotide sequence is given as TGTGCCATCAGTGAGTTAATAGGGGAGCAGTACTTC.